Listed below are T cell receptor beta chains from one sample, sequenced in a study of shared clonotypes between healthy human individuals. TCRdb's copy holds only in-frame clones and misses some; the assay was immunoSEQ multiplex PCR. The repertoire holds a few million clones, with around 95% as singletons. The sample was naive CD4+ T cells sorted from blood. These receptors came from a man between 18 and 35 years old in good health. Each CDR3 is given with its conserved first and last residue. Fields, in order: J gene, D gene, V gene, clone size, CDR3 length, CDR3 protein, CDR3 DNA. D genes are given only for firm matches. Expanded clones are given a class, and other clones once, few, many or no size at all.

j_call: TRBJ1-5
d_call: NA
v_call: TRBV6-6
clone_size: NA
cdr3_length: 14
cdr3_aa: CASSEGGSNQPQHF
cdr3_nt: TGTGCCAGCAGTGAGGGAGGCAGCAATCAGCCCCAGCATTTT

j_call: TRBJ2-2
d_call: NA
v_call: TRBV5-1
clone_size: NA
cdr3_length: 14
cdr3_aa: CASRVRQNTGELFF
cdr3_nt: TGCGCCAGCAGGGTTAGACAGAACACCGGGGAGCTGTTTTTT

j_call: TRBJ1-1
d_call: NA
v_call: TRBV5-1
clone_size: NA
cdr3_length: 16
cdr3_aa: CASSLDGGPGNTEAFF
cdr3_nt: TGCGCCAGCAGCTTGGATGGGGGCCCGGGGAACACTGAAGCTTTCTTT

j_call: TRBJ2-1
d_call: TRBD2
v_call: TRBV5-1
clone_size: NA
cdr3_length: 17
cdr3_aa: CASSPKVAGLGRYEQFF
cdr3_nt: TGCGCCAGCAGCCCAAAGGTAGCGGGACTGGGTCGGTATGAGCAGTTCTTC

j_call: TRBJ1-2
d_call: TRBD1
v_call: TRBV6-6
clone_size: NA
cdr3_length: 12
cdr3_aa: CASSRQGYGYTF
cdr3_nt: TGTGCCAGCAGTCGACAGGGTTATGGCTACACCTTC

j_call: TRBJ1-1
d_call: NA
v_call: TRBV7-8
clone_size: NA
cdr3_length: 15
cdr3_aa: CASSSVGFRNTEAFF
cdr3_nt: TGTGCCAGCAGCTCAGTGGGGTTCCGGAACACTGAAGCTTTCTTT

j_call: TRBJ1-3
d_call: NA
v_call: TRBV6-1
clone_size: NA
cdr3_length: 14
cdr3_aa: CASTRGQGGNTIYF
cdr3_nt: TGTGCCAGCACGCGGGGGCAAGGTGGAAACACCATATATTTT

j_call: TRBJ2-6
d_call: TRBD2
v_call: TRBV9
clone_size: once
cdr3_length: 19
cdr3_aa: CASSVLADHFDSGANVLTF
cdr3_nt: TGTGCCAGCAGCGTACTAGCGGATCACTTCGACTCTGGGGCCAACGTCCTGACTTTC

j_call: TRBJ2-1
d_call: TRBD2
v_call: TRBV5-1
clone_size: NA
cdr3_length: 12
cdr3_aa: CASGTSLNEQFF
cdr3_nt: TGCGCCAGCGGGACTAGCCTCAATGAGCAGTTCTTC

j_call: TRBJ2-4
d_call: TRBD2
v_call: TRBV2
clone_size: NA
cdr3_length: 17
cdr3_aa: CASSAGAGAGGWNIQYF
cdr3_nt: TGTGCCAGCAGTGCCGGGGCTGGAGCGGGGGGATGGAACATTCAGTACTTC

j_call: TRBJ2-2
d_call: TRBD1
v_call: TRBV5-1
clone_size: NA
cdr3_length: 15
cdr3_aa: CASSKGTGDAGELFF
cdr3_nt: TGCGCCAGCAGCAAAGGGACAGGGGATGCCGGGGAGCTGTTTTTT

j_call: TRBJ1-1
d_call: TRBD1
v_call: TRBV6-5
clone_size: NA
cdr3_length: 13
cdr3_aa: CASSGTGDTEAFF
cdr3_nt: TGTGCCAGCAGTGGAACAGGGGACACTGAAGCTTTCTTT

j_call: TRBJ1-5
d_call: NA
v_call: TRBV28
clone_size: NA
cdr3_length: 15
cdr3_aa: CATLSRGMGNQPQHF
cdr3_nt: TGTGCCACCCTCAGTAGGGGAATGGGCAATCAGCCCCAGCATTTT

j_call: TRBJ2-5
d_call: TRBD2
v_call: TRBV5-4
clone_size: NA
cdr3_length: 17
cdr3_aa: CASSIARGLAGQETQYF
cdr3_nt: TGTGCCAGCAGCATTGCTCGAGGACTAGCGGGGCAAGAGACCCAGTACTTC

j_call: TRBJ2-5
d_call: NA
v_call: TRBV7-2
clone_size: NA
cdr3_length: 14
cdr3_aa: CASSLMVGQETQYF
cdr3_nt: TGTGCCAGCAGCTTAATGGTGGGGCAAGAGACCCAGTACTTC

j_call: TRBJ2-5
d_call: NA
v_call: TRBV18
clone_size: once
cdr3_length: 13
cdr3_aa: CASSLGFQETQYF
cdr3_nt: TGTGCCAGCTCACTCGGATTCCAAGAGACCCAGTACTTC

j_call: TRBJ2-4
d_call: NA
v_call: TRBV11-2
clone_size: NA
cdr3_length: 16
cdr3_aa: CASTPDSTLAKNIQYF
cdr3_nt: TGTGCCAGCACCCCCGACAGCACCCTAGCCAAAAACATTCAGTACTTC

j_call: TRBJ2-3
d_call: NA
v_call: TRBV5-4
clone_size: once
cdr3_length: 16
cdr3_aa: CASSDQAGASTDTQYF
cdr3_nt: TGTGCCAGCAGCGATCAGGCGGGGGCCAGCACAGATACGCAGTATTTT

j_call: TRBJ2-5
d_call: NA
v_call: TRBV9
clone_size: once
cdr3_length: 17
cdr3_aa: CASSVGKLAQSGETQYF
cdr3_nt: TGTGCCAGCAGCGTAGGAAAACTAGCTCAGAGCGGAGAGACCCAGTACTTC

j_call: TRBJ1-4
d_call: NA
v_call: TRBV6-6
clone_size: NA
cdr3_length: 13
cdr3_aa: CASTPGRGEKLFF
cdr3_nt: TGTGCCAGCACTCCTGGTCGAGGTGAAAAACTGTTTTTT

j_call: TRBJ2-7
d_call: NA
v_call: TRBV5-1
clone_size: NA
cdr3_length: 15
cdr3_aa: CASSFRDWSYYEQYF
cdr3_nt: TGCGCCAGCAGCTTCCGGGACTGGTCCTATTACGAGCAGTACTTC

j_call: TRBJ2-1
d_call: NA
v_call: TRBV5-4
clone_size: NA
cdr3_length: 13
cdr3_aa: CASSQSSVREQFF
cdr3_nt: TGTGCCAGCAGCCAAAGCTCAGTCCGTGAGCAGTTCTTC

j_call: TRBJ1-2
d_call: NA
v_call: TRBV18
clone_size: NA
cdr3_length: 13
cdr3_aa: CASSPFEGDGYTF
cdr3_nt: TGTGCCAGCTCACCTTTCGAGGGGGATGGCTACACCTTC

j_call: TRBJ2-7
d_call: NA
v_call: TRBV5-1
clone_size: NA
cdr3_length: 13
cdr3_aa: CASSLGGSHEQYF
cdr3_nt: TGCGCCAGCAGCTTGGGGGGTTCCCACGAGCAGTACTTC

j_call: TRBJ2-1
d_call: TRBD2
v_call: TRBV7-6
clone_size: once
cdr3_length: 15
cdr3_aa: CASSLVGGAPSEQFF
cdr3_nt: TGTGCCAGCAGCTTAGTCGGGGGGGCGCCTTCTGAGCAGTTCTTC

j_call: TRBJ2-1
d_call: NA
v_call: TRBV28
clone_size: NA
cdr3_length: 12
cdr3_aa: CASSLLLGQQFF
cdr3_nt: TGTGCCAGCAGTTTATTACTGGGGCAGCAGTTCTTC

j_call: TRBJ1-2
d_call: TRBD1
v_call: TRBV2
clone_size: NA
cdr3_length: 17
cdr3_aa: CASYGQGAPSHGYGYTF
cdr3_nt: TGTGCCAGCTACGGACAGGGGGCGCCTTCACACGGCTATGGCTACACCTTC

j_call: TRBJ2-2
d_call: NA
v_call: TRBV18
clone_size: NA
cdr3_length: 14
cdr3_aa: CASSYAGFTGELFF
cdr3_nt: TGTGCCAGCTCATATGCGGGATTCACCGGGGAGCTGTTTTTT

j_call: TRBJ2-5
d_call: NA
v_call: TRBV18
clone_size: NA
cdr3_length: 15
cdr3_aa: CASSRSGAFIETQYF
cdr3_nt: TGTGCCAGCTCACGAAGTGGGGCGTTCATCGAGACCCAGTACTTC

j_call: TRBJ2-5
d_call: NA
v_call: TRBV6-5
clone_size: NA
cdr3_length: 12
cdr3_aa: CASSRDSETQYF
cdr3_nt: TGTGCCAGCAGCCGGGACTCAGAGACCCAGTACTTC

j_call: TRBJ2-7
d_call: TRBD2
v_call: TRBV9
clone_size: NA
cdr3_length: 14
cdr3_aa: CASSAGLAVYEQYF
cdr3_nt: TGTGCCAGCAGCGCGGGACTAGCGGTCTACGAGCAGTACTTC

j_call: TRBJ1-1
d_call: NA
v_call: TRBV10-1
clone_size: NA
cdr3_length: 13
cdr3_aa: CASSETVNTEAFF
cdr3_nt: TGCGCCAGCAGCGAGACAGTGAACACTGAAGCTTTCTTT

j_call: TRBJ2-7
d_call: NA
v_call: TRBV5-4
clone_size: NA
cdr3_length: 12
cdr3_aa: CASSSDGYEQYF
cdr3_nt: TGTGCCAGCAGTAGTGACGGCTACGAGCAGTACTTC

j_call: TRBJ2-1
d_call: NA
v_call: TRBV12-1
clone_size: NA
cdr3_length: 13
cdr3_aa: CASRPTSGNEQFF
cdr3_nt: TGTGCCAGCAGACCGACTAGCGGCAATGAGCAGTTCTTC

j_call: TRBJ1-2
d_call: TRBD1
v_call: TRBV2
clone_size: NA
cdr3_length: 13
cdr3_aa: CARTGGANYGYTF
cdr3_nt: TGTGCTAGAACAGGGGGCGCCAACTATGGCTACACCTTC

j_call: TRBJ1-6
d_call: NA
v_call: TRBV11-2
clone_size: NA
cdr3_length: 17
cdr3_aa: CASSPLGGWTVDSPLHF
cdr3_nt: TGTGCCAGCAGCCCCCTGGGGGGCTGGACGGTGGACTCACCCCTCCACTTT

j_call: TRBJ1-6
d_call: NA
v_call: TRBV27
clone_size: NA
cdr3_length: 15
cdr3_aa: CASRRDTWWDSPLHF
cdr3_nt: TGTGCCAGCAGGCGGGACACCTGGTGGGATTCACCCCTCCACTTT

j_call: TRBJ1-1
d_call: NA
v_call: TRBV6-1
clone_size: NA
cdr3_length: 15
cdr3_aa: CASSEWAGESTEAFF
cdr3_nt: TGTGCCAGCAGTGAATGGGCAGGGGAGAGCACTGAAGCTTTCTTT

j_call: TRBJ2-1
d_call: NA
v_call: TRBV5-1
clone_size: once
cdr3_length: 15
cdr3_aa: CASSPSEGSGNEQFF
cdr3_nt: TGCGCCAGCAGCCCTTCCGAAGGATCTGGTAATGAGCAGTTCTTC

j_call: TRBJ2-1
d_call: TRBD2
v_call: TRBV7-6
clone_size: NA
cdr3_length: 16
cdr3_aa: CASSLAISGGNNEQFF
cdr3_nt: TGTGCCAGCAGCTTAGCGATCAGCGGGGGGAACAATGAGCAGTTCTTC

j_call: TRBJ2-1
d_call: TRBD2
v_call: TRBV2
clone_size: NA
cdr3_length: 15
cdr3_aa: CASRAEAGAINEQFF
cdr3_nt: TGTGCCAGCAGGGCCGAAGCGGGGGCGATCAATGAGCAGTTCTTC

j_call: TRBJ2-5
d_call: NA
v_call: TRBV30
clone_size: NA
cdr3_length: 10
cdr3_aa: CACAWETQYF
cdr3_nt: TGTGCCTGCGCCTGGGAGACCCAGTACTTC

j_call: TRBJ2-3
d_call: TRBD1
v_call: TRBV29-1
clone_size: NA
cdr3_length: 11
cdr3_aa: CSGDRADTQYF
cdr3_nt: TGCAGCGGGGACAGGGCGGATACGCAGTATTTT